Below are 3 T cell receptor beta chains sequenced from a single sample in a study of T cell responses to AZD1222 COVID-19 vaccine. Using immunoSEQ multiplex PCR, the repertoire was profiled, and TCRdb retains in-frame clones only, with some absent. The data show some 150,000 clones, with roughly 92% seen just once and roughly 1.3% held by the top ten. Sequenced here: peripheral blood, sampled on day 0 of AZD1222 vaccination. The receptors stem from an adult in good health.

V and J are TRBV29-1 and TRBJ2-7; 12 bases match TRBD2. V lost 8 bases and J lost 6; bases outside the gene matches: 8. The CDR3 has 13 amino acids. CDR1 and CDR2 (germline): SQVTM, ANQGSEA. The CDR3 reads CSSETSGSPEQYV. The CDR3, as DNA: TGCAGCTCCGAGACTAGCGGGAGCCCCGAGCAGTACGTC.

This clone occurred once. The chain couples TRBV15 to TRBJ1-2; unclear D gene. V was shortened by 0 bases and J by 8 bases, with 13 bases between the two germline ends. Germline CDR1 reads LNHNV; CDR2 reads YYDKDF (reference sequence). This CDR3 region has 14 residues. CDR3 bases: TGTGCCACCAGCAGAGAGGGTATTCTAGGAGGCTACACCTTC. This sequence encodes CATSREGILGGYTF.

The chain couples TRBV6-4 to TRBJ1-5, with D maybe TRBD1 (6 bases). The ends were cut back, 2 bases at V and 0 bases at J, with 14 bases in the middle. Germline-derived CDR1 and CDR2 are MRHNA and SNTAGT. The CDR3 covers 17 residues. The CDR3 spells CASSDISQGPSNQPQHF. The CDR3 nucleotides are TGTGCCAGCAGTGACATCTCGCAGGGGCCTAGCAATCAGCCCCAGCATTTT.